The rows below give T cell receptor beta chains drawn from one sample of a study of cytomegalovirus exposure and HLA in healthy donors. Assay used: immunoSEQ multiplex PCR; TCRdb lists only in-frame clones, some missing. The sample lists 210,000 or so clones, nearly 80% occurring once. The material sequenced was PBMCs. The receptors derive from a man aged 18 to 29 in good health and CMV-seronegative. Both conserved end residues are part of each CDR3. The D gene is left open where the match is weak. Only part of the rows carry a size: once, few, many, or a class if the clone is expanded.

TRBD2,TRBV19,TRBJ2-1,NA,CASKDEERLAGGKNEQFF,TGTGCCAGTAAAGACGAGGAGCGGCTAGCGGGAGGAAAGAATGAGCAGTTCTTC
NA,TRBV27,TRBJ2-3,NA,CASSPLVWSSATHTQYF,TGTGCCAGCAGTCCGCTGGTGTGGAGTAGCGCCACTCATACGCAGTATTTT
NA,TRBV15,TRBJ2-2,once,CATLGHHANTGELFF,TGTGCCACCCTTGGACACCACGCGAACACCGGGGAGCTGTTTTTT
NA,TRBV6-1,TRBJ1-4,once,CASSEAPGLNEKLFF,TGTGCCAGCAGTGAAGCACCAGGGTTAAATGAAAAACTGTTTTTT
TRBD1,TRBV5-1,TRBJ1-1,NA,CASSSRQGLNTEAFF,TGCGCCAGCAGCTCTCGACAGGGTCTAAACACTGAAGCTTTCTTT
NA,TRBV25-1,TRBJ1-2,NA,CASSESGDRGGYTF,TGTGCCAGCAGTGAATCGGGAGACCGGGGGGGCTACACCTTC
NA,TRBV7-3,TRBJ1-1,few,CASRGAVNTEAFF,TGTGCCAGCAGGGGGGCCGTAAACACTGAAGCTTTCTTT
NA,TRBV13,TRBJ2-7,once,CASSFLVDFTSYEQYF,TGTGCCAGCAGCTTTTTAGTGGACTTCACCTCCTACGAGCAGTACTTC
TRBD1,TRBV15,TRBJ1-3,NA,CATSREKGARGNTIYF,TGTGCCACCAGCAGAGAGAAGGGGGCGCGTGGAAACACCATATATTTT
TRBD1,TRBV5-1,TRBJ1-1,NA,CASSLQGAVNTEAFF,TGCGCCAGCAGCTTGCAGGGGGCTGTGAACACTGAAGCTTTCTTT
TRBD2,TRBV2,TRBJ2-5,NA,CASSGLAGGTKTQYF,TGTGCCAGCAGTGGACTAGCGGGGGGGACGAAGACCCAGTACTTC
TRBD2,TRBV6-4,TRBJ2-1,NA,CASSDIAGTSNEQFF,TGTGCCAGCAGTGACATAGCGGGGACCTCCAATGAGCAGTTCTTC
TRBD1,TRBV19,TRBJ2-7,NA,CASSYRGPAYEQYF,TGTGCCAGTAGTTACAGGGGGCCCGCCTACGAGCAGTACTTC
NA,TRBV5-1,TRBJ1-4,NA,CASSGSGPATNEKLFF,TGCGCCAGCAGCGGCAGCGGACCCGCAACTAATGAAAAACTGTTTTTT
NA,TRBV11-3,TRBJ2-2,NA,CASSLIGQPNTGELFF,TGTGCCAGCAGCTTAATTGGACAGCCGAACACCGGGGAGCTGTTTTTT
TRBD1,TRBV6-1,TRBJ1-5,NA,CASRETGFRNQPQHF,TGTGCCAGCAGGGAGACAGGGTTCCGCAATCAGCCCCAGCATTTT
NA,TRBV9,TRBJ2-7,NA,CASSYREGYEQYF,TGTGCCAGCAGCTACAGGGAGGGCTACGAGCAGTACTTC